The clone carrying this TCR beta chain was observed at least ten times. This CDR3 spans 14 amino acids. Looked up from germline, CDR1 is SGHKS and CDR2 is YYEKEE (reference sequence). Trimming pared 0 bases from V and 6 bases from J, leaving 12 bases between. This specimen comes from a study of T cells in Graves' hyperthyroidism and ophthalmopathy. From RNA transcripts, TCR beta CDR3 regions were amplified. RT-PCR in the first round (using the HTBI primer set) targeted the TCR CDR3. A single record per CDR3 protein comes from TCRdb applying MiXCR to the multiplex PCR reads. This sample yields 200,000 or so distinct CDR3 sequences, of which 17% are seen a single time; 53% belongs to the top ten.

Sequences were obtained from blood. The chain is built from TRBV5-5 and TRBJ1-2; D possibly corresponds to TRBD1 (5 bases). The TCR sequence derives from a woman aged 45 to 65 with Graves' hyperthyroidism. CDR3 nucleotides: TGTGCCAGCAGCTTGGCTTCGGAGGGGAATGGCTACACCTTC. The encoded protein is CASSLASEGNGYTF. Together with reference TRBV5-5 and TRBJ1-2, the CDR3 gives the full variable domain: DAGVTQSPTHLIKTRGQQVTLRCSPISGHKSVSWYQQVLGQGPQFIFQYYEKEERGRGNFPDRFSARQFPNYSSELNVNALLLGDSALYLCASSLASEGNGYTFGSGTRLTVV.